The table lists the clone carrying this TCR beta chain with a few counts. Its antigen is unknown. Trimming removed 2 bases at V and 1 base at J, with 8 bases between. Germline lookup yields CDR1 SGHNT and CDR2 YENEEA. The length of the CDR3 is 14 residues. Graves' hyperthyroidism was deemed stable given no ophthalmopathy progression within 18 months. The hyperthyroidism patients had all been newly diagnosed, and their disease duration was under 2 months. Their ages ranged from 18 to 65 years. This record comes from a study of T cells in Graves' hyperthyroidism and ophthalmopathy. Findings and limits, study-wide: Before onset, ophthalmopathy was predicted by the model a median approximately 6.7 months earlier.

It was RNA transcripts that yielded the amplified TCR beta CDR3 regions. The HTBI set primed first-round TCR CDR3 RT-PCR. Using its own MiXCR run on the multiplex PCR reads, TCRdb lists one record per CDR3 protein. Of 750,000 to 950,000 distinct CDR3 sequences listed, 35% to 45% are singletons. The V call is TRBV11-3, the J call TRBJ1-1; no reliable D call. The clonotype was recovered from a young man with Graves' hyperthyroidism. The sequencing sample was made of blood. The CDR3 sequence: CASSLLAENTEAFF. CDR3 nucleotide sequence: TGTGCCAGCAGCTTATTGGCGGAGAACACTGAAGCTTTCTTT.